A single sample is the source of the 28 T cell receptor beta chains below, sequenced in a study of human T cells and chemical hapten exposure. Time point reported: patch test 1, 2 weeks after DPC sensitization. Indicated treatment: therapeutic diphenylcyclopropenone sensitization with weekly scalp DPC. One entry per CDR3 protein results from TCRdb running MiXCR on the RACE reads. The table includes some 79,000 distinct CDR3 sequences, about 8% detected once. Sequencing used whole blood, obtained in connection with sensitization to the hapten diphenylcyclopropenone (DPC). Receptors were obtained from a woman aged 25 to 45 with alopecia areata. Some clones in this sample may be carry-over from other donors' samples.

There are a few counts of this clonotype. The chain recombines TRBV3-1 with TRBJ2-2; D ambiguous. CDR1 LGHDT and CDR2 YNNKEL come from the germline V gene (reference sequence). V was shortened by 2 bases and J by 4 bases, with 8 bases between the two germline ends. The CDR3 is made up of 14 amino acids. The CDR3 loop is CASSQMWVTGELFF. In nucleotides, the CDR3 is TGTGCCAGCAGCCAAATGTGGGTCACCGGGGAGCTGTTTTTT.

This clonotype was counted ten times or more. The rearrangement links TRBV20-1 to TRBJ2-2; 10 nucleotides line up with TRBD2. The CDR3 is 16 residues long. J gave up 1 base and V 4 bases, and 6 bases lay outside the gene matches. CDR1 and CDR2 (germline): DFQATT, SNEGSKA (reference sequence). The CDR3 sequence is CSAKRASGGNTGELFF. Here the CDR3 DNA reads TGCAGTGCTAAACGTGCTAGCGGGGGGAACACCGGGGAGCTGTTTTTT.

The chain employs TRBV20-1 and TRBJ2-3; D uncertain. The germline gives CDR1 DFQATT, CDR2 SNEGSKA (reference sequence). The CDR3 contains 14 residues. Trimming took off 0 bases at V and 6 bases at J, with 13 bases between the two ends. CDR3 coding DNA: TGCAGTGCTAGAGATCAGCGTCGGAGCGATACGCAGTATTTT. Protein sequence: CSARDQRRSDTQYF.

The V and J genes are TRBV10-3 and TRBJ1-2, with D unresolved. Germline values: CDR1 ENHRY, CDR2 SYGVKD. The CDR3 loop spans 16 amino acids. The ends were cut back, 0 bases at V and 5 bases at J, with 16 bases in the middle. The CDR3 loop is CAISESLPVPTYGYTF. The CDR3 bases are TGTGCCATCAGTGAGTCGCTACCCGTCCCAACGTATGGCTACACCTTC.

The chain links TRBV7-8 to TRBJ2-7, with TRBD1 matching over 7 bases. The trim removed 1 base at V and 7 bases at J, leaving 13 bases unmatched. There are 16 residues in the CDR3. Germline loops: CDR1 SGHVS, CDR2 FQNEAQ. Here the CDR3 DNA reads TGTGCCAGCAGCTTAGGTGCAGGGGGATGTGAGGGGGAGCAGTACTTC. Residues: CASSLGAGGCEGEQYF.

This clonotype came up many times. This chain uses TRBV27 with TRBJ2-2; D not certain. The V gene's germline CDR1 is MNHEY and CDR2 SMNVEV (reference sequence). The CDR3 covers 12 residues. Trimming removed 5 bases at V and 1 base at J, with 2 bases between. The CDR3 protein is CASSQNTGELFF. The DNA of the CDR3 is TGTGCCAGCAGTCAGAACACCGGGGAGCTGTTTTTT.

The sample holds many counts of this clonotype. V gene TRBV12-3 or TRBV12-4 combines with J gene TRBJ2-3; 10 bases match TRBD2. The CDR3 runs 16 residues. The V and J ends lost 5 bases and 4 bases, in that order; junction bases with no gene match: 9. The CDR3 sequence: CASSVVAGGSSDTQYF. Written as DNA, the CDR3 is TGTGCCAGCAGTGTCGTAGCGGGGGGTAGCTCAGATACGCAGTATTTT.

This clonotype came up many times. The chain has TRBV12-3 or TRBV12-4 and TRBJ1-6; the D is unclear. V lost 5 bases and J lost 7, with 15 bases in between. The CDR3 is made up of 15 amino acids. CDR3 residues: CASSTPAGENSPLHF. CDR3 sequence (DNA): TGTGCCAGCAGTACCCCGGCGGGTGAAAATTCACCCCTCCACTTT.

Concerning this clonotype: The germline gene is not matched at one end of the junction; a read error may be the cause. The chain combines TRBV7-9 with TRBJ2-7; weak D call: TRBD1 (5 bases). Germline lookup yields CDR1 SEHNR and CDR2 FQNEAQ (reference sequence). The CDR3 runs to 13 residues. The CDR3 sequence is CASSPRQSSYVFF. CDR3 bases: TGTGCCAGCAGCCCCCGACAGAGCTCCTACGTTTTCTTC.

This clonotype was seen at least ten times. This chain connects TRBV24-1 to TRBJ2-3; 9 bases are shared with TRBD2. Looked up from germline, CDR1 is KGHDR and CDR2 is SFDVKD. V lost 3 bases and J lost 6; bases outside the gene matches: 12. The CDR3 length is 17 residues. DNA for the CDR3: TGTGCCACCAGTGATAGTGTGTGGCGGGGGGGCCAGGATACGCAGTATTTT. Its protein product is CATSDSVWRGGQDTQYF.

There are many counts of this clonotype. CDR3 bases: TGTGCCAGCAGTTACTCAACAGCCAAAAACATTCAGTACTTC. Its translation is CASSYSTAKNIQYF. V gene TRBV6-6 combines with J gene TRBJ2-4; the D is unclear. The germline gives CDR1 MNHNY, CDR2 SVGAGI (reference sequence). Trimming left V 0 bases short and J 0 bases short, with 3 bases between. This CDR3 has 14 residues.

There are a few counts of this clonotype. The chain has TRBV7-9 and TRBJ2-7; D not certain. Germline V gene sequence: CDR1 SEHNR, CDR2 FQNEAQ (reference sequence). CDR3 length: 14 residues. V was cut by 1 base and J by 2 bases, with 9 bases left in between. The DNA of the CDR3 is TGTGCCAGCAGCTTAGGGGTGTTTCCCTACGAGCAGTACTTC. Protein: CASSLGVFPYEQYF.

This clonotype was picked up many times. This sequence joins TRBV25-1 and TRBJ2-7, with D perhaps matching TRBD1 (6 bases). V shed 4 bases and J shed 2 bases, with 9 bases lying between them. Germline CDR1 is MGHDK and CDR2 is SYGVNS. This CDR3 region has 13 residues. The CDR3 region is CASSVQGPYEQYF. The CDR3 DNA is TGTGCCAGCAGTGTACAGGGACCCTACGAGCAGTACTTC.

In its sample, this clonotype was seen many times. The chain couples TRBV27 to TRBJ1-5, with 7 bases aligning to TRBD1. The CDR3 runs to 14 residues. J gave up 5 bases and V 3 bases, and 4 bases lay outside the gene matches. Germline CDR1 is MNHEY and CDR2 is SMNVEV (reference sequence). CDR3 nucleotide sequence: TGTGCCAGCAGTTTGGCAGGGGGAGATCAGCCCCAGCATTTT. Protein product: CASSLAGGDQPQHF.

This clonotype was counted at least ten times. The CDR3: CAWIKGILNTEAFF. CDR3 DNA: TGTGCCTGGATTAAGGGGATATTGAACACTGAAGCTTTCTTT. The rearrangement joins TRBV30 to TRBJ1-1, with TRBD1 as a possible D gene (5 bases). Trimming cost V 4 bases and J 0 bases, with 12 bases left between them. This CDR3 has 14 amino acids. Germline CDR1 and CDR2: GTSNPN and SVGIG (reference sequence).

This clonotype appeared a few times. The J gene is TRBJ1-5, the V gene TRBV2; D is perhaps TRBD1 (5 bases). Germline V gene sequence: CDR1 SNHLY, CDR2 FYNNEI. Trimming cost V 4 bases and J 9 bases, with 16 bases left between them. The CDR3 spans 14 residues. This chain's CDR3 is CASSGGGFLGPQHF. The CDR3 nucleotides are TGTGCCAGCAGTGGGGGGGGGTTCTTAGGGCCCCAGCATTTT.

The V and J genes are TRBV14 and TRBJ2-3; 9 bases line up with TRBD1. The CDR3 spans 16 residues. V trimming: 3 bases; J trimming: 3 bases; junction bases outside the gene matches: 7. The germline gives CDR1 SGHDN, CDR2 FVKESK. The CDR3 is CASSQRDRDLTDTQYF. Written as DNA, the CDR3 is TGTGCCAGCAGCCAGAGGGACAGGGATTTGACAGATACGCAGTATTTT.

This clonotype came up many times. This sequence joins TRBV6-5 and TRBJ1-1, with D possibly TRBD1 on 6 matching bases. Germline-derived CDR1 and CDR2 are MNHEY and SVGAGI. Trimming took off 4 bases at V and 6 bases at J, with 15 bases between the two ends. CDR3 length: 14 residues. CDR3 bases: TGTGCCAGCAGTTCCACAGGGATTTTCGCTGAAGCTTTCTTT. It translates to CASSSTGIFAEAFF.

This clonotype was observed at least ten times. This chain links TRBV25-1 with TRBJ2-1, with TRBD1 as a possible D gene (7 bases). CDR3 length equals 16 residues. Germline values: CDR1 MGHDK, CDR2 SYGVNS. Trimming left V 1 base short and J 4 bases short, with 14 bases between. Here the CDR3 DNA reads TGTGCCAGCAGTGAATCAGTCAGGGGGGATTACAATGAGCAGTTCTTC. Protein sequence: CASSESVRGDYNEQFF.

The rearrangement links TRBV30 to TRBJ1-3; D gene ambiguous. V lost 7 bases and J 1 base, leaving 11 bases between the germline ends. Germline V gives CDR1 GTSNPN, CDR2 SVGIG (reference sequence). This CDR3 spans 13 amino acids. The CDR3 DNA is TGTGCCTTTACCGCGGGTTCTGGAAACACCATATATTTT. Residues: CAFTAGSGNTIYF.

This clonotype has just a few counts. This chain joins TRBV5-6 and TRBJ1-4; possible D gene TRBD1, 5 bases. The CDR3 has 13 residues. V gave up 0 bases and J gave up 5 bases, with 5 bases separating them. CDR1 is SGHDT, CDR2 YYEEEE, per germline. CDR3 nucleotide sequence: TGTGCCAGCAGCTTGGCAGGGAATGAAAAACTGTTTTTT. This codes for CASSLAGNEKLFF.

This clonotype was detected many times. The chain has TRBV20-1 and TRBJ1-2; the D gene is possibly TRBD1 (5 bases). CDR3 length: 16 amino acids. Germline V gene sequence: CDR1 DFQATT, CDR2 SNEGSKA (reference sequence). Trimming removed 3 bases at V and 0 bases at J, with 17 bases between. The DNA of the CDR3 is TGCAGTGCTAGTGGAGCGGGGGAGAGGGCTAACTATGGCTACACCTTC. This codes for CSASGAGERANYGYTF.

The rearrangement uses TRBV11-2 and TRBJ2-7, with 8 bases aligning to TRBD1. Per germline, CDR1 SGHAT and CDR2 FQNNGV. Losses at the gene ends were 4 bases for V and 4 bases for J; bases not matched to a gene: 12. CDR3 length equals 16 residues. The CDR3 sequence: CASSSLRDRPIYEQYF. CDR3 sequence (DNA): TGTGCCAGCAGCTCCCTCCGGGACAGGCCAATTTACGAGCAGTACTTC.

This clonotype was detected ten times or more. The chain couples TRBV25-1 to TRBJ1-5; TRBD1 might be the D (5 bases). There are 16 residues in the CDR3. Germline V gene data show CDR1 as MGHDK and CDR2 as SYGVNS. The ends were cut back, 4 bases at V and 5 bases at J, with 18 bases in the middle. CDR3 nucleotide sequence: TGTGCCAGCAGTGGGGGTACAGGCGCGCCTCATCAGCCCCAGCATTTT. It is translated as CASSGGTGAPHQPQHF.

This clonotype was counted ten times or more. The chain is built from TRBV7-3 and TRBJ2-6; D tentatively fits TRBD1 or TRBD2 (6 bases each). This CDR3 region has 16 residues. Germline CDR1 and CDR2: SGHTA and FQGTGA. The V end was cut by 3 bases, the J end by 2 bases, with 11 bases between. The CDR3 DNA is TGTGCCAGCAGCTTTCTGGGGGGCACTGGGGCCAACGTCCTGACTTTC. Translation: CASSFLGGTGANVLTF.

In DNA, the CDR3 is TGTGCCAGCAGTGCGACAGGGTGGACTGAAGCTTTCTTT. It translates to CASSATGWTEAFF. The chain combines TRBV9 with TRBJ1-1; 7 nucleotides match TRBD1. The CDR3 extends over 13 amino acids. V dropped 5 bases and J dropped 5; count of bases not matched to a gene: 6. The V gene's germline CDR1 is SGDLS and CDR2 YYNGEE. Variable domain in full (rest from reference TRBV9 and TRBJ1-1): DSGVTQTPKHLITATGQRVTLRCSPRSGDLSVYWYQQSLDQGLQFLIQYYNGEERAKGNILERFSAQQFPDLHSELNLSSLELGDSALYFCASSATGWTEAFFGQGTRLTVV.

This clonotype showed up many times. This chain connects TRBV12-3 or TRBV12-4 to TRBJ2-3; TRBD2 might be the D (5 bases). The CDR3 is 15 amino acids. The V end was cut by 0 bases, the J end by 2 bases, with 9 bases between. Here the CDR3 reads CASSLALALTDTQYF. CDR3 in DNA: TGTGCCAGCAGTTTAGCGCTAGCTCTCACAGATACGCAGTATTTT.

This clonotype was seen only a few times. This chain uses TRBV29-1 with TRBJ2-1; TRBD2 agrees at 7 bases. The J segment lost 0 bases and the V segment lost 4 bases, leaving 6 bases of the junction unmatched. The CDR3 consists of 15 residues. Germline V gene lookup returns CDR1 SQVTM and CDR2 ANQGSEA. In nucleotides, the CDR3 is TGCAGCGTTGGCGGCGGGGGTGACTCCTACAATGAGCAGTTCTTC. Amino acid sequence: CSVGGGGDSYNEQFF.